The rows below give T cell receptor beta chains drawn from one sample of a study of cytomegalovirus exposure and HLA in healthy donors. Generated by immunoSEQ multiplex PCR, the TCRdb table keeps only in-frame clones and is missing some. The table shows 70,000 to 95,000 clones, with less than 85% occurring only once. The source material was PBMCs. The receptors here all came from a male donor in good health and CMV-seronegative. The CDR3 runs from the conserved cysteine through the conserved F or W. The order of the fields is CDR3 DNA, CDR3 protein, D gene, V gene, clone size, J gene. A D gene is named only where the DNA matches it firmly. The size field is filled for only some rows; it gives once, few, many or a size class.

DNA: TGTGCCAGCAGTTACTCGGTGGGGCCGGGGGCCAACGTCCTGACTTTC; CDR3: CASSYSVGPGANVLTF; D: NA; V: TRBV6-6; size: NA; J: TRBJ2-6
DNA: TGTGCCAGCTCCCCCCACGACATGGAAAACAATGAGCAGTTCTTC; CDR3: CASSPHDMENNEQFF; D: NA; V: TRBV7-2; size: NA; J: TRBJ2-1
DNA: TGTGCCAGCAGCTTGGCGGACAGCTCCTACGAGCAGTACTTC; CDR3: CASSLADSSYEQYF; D: NA; V: TRBV6-5; size: NA; J: TRBJ2-7
DNA: TGCGCCAGCAGCTTGGCAGGGGATTCAGATGGCTACACCTTC; CDR3: CASSLAGDSDGYTF; D: NA; V: TRBV5-1; size: NA; J: TRBJ1-2
DNA: TGTGCCAGCAGCGTTTCGACTAGCGGGGGCCCAGACAATGAGCAGTTCTTC; CDR3: CASSVSTSGGPDNEQFF; D: TRBD2; V: TRBV9; size: NA; J: TRBJ2-1
DNA: TGCGCCAGCAGCCAAGTGCTGGGGGCGGCCGGGGAGCTGTTTTTT; CDR3: CASSQVLGAAGELFF; D: NA; V: TRBV4-1; size: NA; J: TRBJ2-2
DNA: TGCAGCGTTGAAGATTTCATGGGCTCCTCCTACGAGCAGTACTTC; CDR3: CSVEDFMGSSYEQYF; D: NA; V: TRBV29-1; size: few; J: TRBJ2-7
DNA: TGTGCCAGCAGGTCAGGGGGCGTTGGAAATTCACCCCTCCACTTT; CDR3: CASRSGGVGNSPLHF; D: TRBD1; V: TRBV2; size: NA; J: TRBJ1-6
DNA: TGTGCCAGCAGTTTACCCCGGACAGGGAGTACCGGGGAGCTGTTTTTT; CDR3: CASSLPRTGSTGELFF; D: TRBD1; V: TRBV28; size: few; J: TRBJ2-2
DNA: TGCGCCAGCAGCTCTAGCGGGGGGTTAAATGAGCAGTTCTTC; CDR3: CASSSSGGLNEQFF; D: TRBD2; V: TRBV10-1; size: few; J: TRBJ2-1
DNA: TGTGCCAGTAGTCCCCTTACGGGGGGAAAGACCCAGTACTTC; CDR3: CASSPLTGGKTQYF; D: TRBD2; V: TRBV19; size: NA; J: TRBJ2-5
DNA: TGTGCCACCAGCAGAGAGTGGGGACTAGCGGGCTACAATGAGCAGTTCTTC; CDR3: CATSREWGLAGYNEQFF; D: TRBD2; V: TRBV15; size: once; J: TRBJ2-1
DNA: TGTGCCAGCAGCCAAGAGGGACAGGGATTTGGTGGCTACACCTTC; CDR3: CASSQEGQGFGGYTF; D: TRBD1; V: TRBV4-2; size: NA; J: TRBJ1-2
DNA: TGTGCCAGCAGTCTGCGGACAGGGGGGAACTATGGCTACACCTTC; CDR3: CASSLRTGGNYGYTF; D: TRBD1; V: TRBV6-1; size: NA; J: TRBJ1-2
DNA: TGTGCCAGCAGCCCCAACCCGGGCAGGGGAGGGACTGGGGCTTTCTTT; CDR3: CASSPNPGRGGTGAFF; D: NA; V: TRBV7-2; size: NA; J: TRBJ1-1
DNA: TGTGCCAGCAGCTTAGCCGGGACTAGCGGGAGTACAGATACGCAGTATTTT; CDR3: CASSLAGTSGSTDTQYF; D: TRBD2; V: TRBV13; size: once; J: TRBJ2-3
DNA: TGTGCCAGTAGTGACAGCGAGCCAACCTACGAGCAGTACTTC; CDR3: CASSDSEPTYEQYF; D: NA; V: TRBV19; size: NA; J: TRBJ2-7
DNA: TGTGCCAGCAGTACAACCAGCAATCAGCCCCAGCATTTT; CDR3: CASSTTSNQPQHF; D: NA; V: TRBV6-1; size: NA; J: TRBJ1-5
DNA: TGTGCCAGCACGGTGACTAGAAATGACGAGCAGTACTTC; CDR3: CASTVTRNDEQYF; D: NA; V: TRBV2; size: NA; J: TRBJ2-7
DNA: TGTGCCAGCAGCTTGGTGAGGGTCGGAGGCTACCCCTTC; CDR3: CASSLVRVGGYPF; D: NA; V: TRBV5-6; size: once; J: TRBJ1-2
DNA: TGTGCCAGCAGCTTAGAAATAGCGGGCCCCTACGAGCAGTACTTC; CDR3: CASSLEIAGPYEQYF; D: TRBD2; V: TRBV11-2; size: NA; J: TRBJ2-7
DNA: TGTGCCAGCAGCTTGAGCGGGAGGGTCTACGAGCAGTACTTC; CDR3: CASSLSGRVYEQYF; D: TRBD2; V: TRBV13; size: once; J: TRBJ2-7
DNA: TGTGCCAGCTCAGGGGGTCTAGGGAATGAGCAGTTCTTC; CDR3: CASSGGLGNEQFF; D: TRBD1; V: TRBV6-1; size: NA; J: TRBJ2-1
DNA: TGTGCCAGCAGCGTAGGGACTAGCGGGGGGACAGATACGCAGTATTTT; CDR3: CASSVGTSGGTDTQYF; D: TRBD2; V: TRBV9; size: once; J: TRBJ2-3
DNA: TGTGCCAGCAGCTTAGAGGCAGGCGGGCGCTACACCTTC; CDR3: CASSLEAGGRYTF; D: NA; V: TRBV7-6; size: once; J: TRBJ1-2
DNA: TGTGCCTGGAGTTTCGACAGGGGACTTCCCTACGAGCAGTACTTC; CDR3: CAWSFDRGLPYEQYF; D: TRBD1; V: TRBV30; size: NA; J: TRBJ2-7
DNA: TGTGCCAGCAGTAGCGGGAGGGCAGAGACCCAGTACTTC; CDR3: CASSSGRAETQYF; D: TRBD2; V: TRBV6-5; size: NA; J: TRBJ2-5
DNA: TGTGCCAGCAGTTCGACGGCGGGCTACGAGCAGTACTTC; CDR3: CASSSTAGYEQYF; D: NA; V: TRBV7-2; size: NA; J: TRBJ2-7
DNA: TGTGCCAGCAGCTTCGGGGGGGCCCAAGAGACCCAGTACTTC; CDR3: CASSFGGAQETQYF; D: TRBD2; V: TRBV5-6; size: few; J: TRBJ2-5
DNA: TGTGCCAGCAGCGGGCGGGACAGTGAAGCTTTCTTT; CDR3: CASSGRDSEAFF; D: TRBD1; V: TRBV9; size: NA; J: TRBJ1-1
DNA: TGCAGTGCTAGTGGGGGCCTTGGCTACACCTTC; CDR3: CSASGGLGYTF; D: NA; V: TRBV20-1; size: NA; J: TRBJ1-2
DNA: TGTGCCAGCAGTTTGGACAGCTCCTACGAGCAGTACTTC; CDR3: CASSLDSSYEQYF; D: NA; V: TRBV27; size: NA; J: TRBJ2-7
DNA: TGTGCCATCAGAAATCAGGGGGGCACTGAAGCTTTCTTT; CDR3: CAIRNQGGTEAFF; D: TRBD1; V: TRBV10-3; size: few; J: TRBJ1-1
DNA: TGTGCCAGCAGCTCCTTCGGGGGGAACACTGAAGCTTTCTTT; CDR3: CASSSFGGNTEAFF; D: NA; V: TRBV7-3; size: few; J: TRBJ1-1
DNA: TGTGCCAGCAGCTTCAGACTGATAGCGGGGGGGCCCTACGAGCAGTACTTC; CDR3: CASSFRLIAGGPYEQYF; D: TRBD2; V: TRBV13; size: once; J: TRBJ2-7
DNA: TGTGCCAGCAGTCTACTAGCGGGAGCGAGCGAGCAGTACTTC; CDR3: CASSLLAGASEQYF; D: TRBD2; V: TRBV2; size: NA; J: TRBJ2-7
DNA: TGTGCCAGTAGTAACCTAGCCCACTATGGCTACACCTTC; CDR3: CASSNLAHYGYTF; D: NA; V: TRBV19; size: NA; J: TRBJ1-2
DNA: TGCAGTGGTCAGGGCTCCTACGAGCAGTACTTC; CDR3: CSGQGSYEQYF; D: NA; V: TRBV20-1; size: NA; J: TRBJ2-7
DNA: TGTGCCAGCAGTCCTACAGGGATGGGCGGAGAGACCCAGTACTTC; CDR3: CASSPTGMGGETQYF; D: NA; V: TRBV5-4; size: NA; J: TRBJ2-5
DNA: TGCGCCAGCAGCTTCGGGACAGGGGCCTACGAGCAGTACTTC; CDR3: CASSFGTGAYEQYF; D: TRBD1; V: TRBV5-1; size: NA; J: TRBJ2-7
DNA: TGTGCCTGGAGCGATCGAGGAGACAGGGCCCAAGAGACCCAGTACTTC; CDR3: CAWSDRGDRAQETQYF; D: TRBD1; V: TRBV30; size: NA; J: TRBJ2-5
DNA: TGTGCCAGCAGCCCGGGAGGGGGCGGGATGAACACTGAAGCTTTCTTT; CDR3: CASSPGGGGMNTEAFF; D: TRBD1; V: TRBV5-6; size: few; J: TRBJ1-1
DNA: TGTGCCAGTATGGGCGACAGGCGCAATGAGCAGTTCTTC; CDR3: CASMGDRRNEQFF; D: NA; V: TRBV19; size: NA; J: TRBJ2-1
DNA: TGTGCCAGCAGGAGACAGGGACCCTACGAGCAGTACTTC; CDR3: CASRRQGPYEQYF; D: TRBD1; V: TRBV28; size: NA; J: TRBJ2-7
DNA: TGCGCCAGCAGCTTGGAAGCGGTCTATGGCTACACCTTC; CDR3: CASSLEAVYGYTF; D: NA; V: TRBV5-1; size: NA; J: TRBJ1-2
DNA: TGTGCCAGCAGCGTTGGACTAGCGGGAGGAGATACGCAGTATTTT; CDR3: CASSVGLAGGDTQYF; D: TRBD2; V: TRBV9; size: NA; J: TRBJ2-3